Here is one T cell receptor beta chain with its context. The protocol was immunoSEQ multiplex PCR, while the TCRdb copy is restricted to in-frame clones and leaves out a portion. The profile shows roughly 95,000 clones, around 87% of them singletons. The V gene end was trimmed by 6 bases and the J gene end by 8 bases; junction bases not matched to a gene: 10. The CDR3 loop spans 13 amino acids. Germline lookup yields CDR1 SNHLY and CDR2 FYNNEI. The record originates from a study of T cell responses to AZD1222 COVID-19 vaccine. The clonotype originates from an adult in good health. The material sequenced was peripheral blood, taken on day 0 of AZD1222 vaccination. The chain carries TRBV2 and TRBJ2-7, with 7 bases fitting TRBD1. CDR3 residues: CASSERGQTQQYF. The DNA of the CDR3 is TGTGCCAGCAGCGAAAGGGGACAGACCCAGCAGTACTTC.